This T cell receptor (beta chain) derives from a study of T cell responses to AZD1222 COVID-19 vaccine. Broader study findings: The peak T cell response came first, and repertoires were sampled only after it. At baseline, seropositivity was found in only a handful of AZD1222 recipients. The sample set comprised mostly white British donors with more females, and clonal diversity was possibly underestimated.

V shed 6 bases and J shed 7 bases, with 24 bases lying between them. CDR1 and CDR2 (germline): LNHDA, SQIVND (reference sequence). This CDR3 is built from 17 residues. As for this clone: Its cognate antigen is unknown.

Sequenced by immunoSEQ multiplex PCR; TCRdb stores in-frame clones only, minus some. The sample has 80,000 to 95,000 clones; around nine tenths are singletons. The source is an adult in good health. This rearrangement joins TRBV19 to TRBJ1-4, with TRBD1 as a possible D gene (6 bases). Sequenced here: peripheral blood, sampled on day 0 of MenACWY control vaccination. This CDR3 reads CASSNILGRGAGEKLFF. The CDR3 bases are TGTGCCAGTAGCAATATCCTGGGTCGGGGGGCAGGTGAAAAACTGTTTTTT.